Listed here are 14 T cell receptor beta chains from one sample, sequenced in a study of T cells in Graves' hyperthyroidism and ophthalmopathy. Researchers amplified the TCR beta CDR3 regions from RNA transcripts. During a first-round RT-PCR of the TCR CDR3, the HTBI primer set was used. TCRdb passed the multiplex PCR reads through MiXCR, listing each CDR3 protein once. The sample shows about 700,000 distinct CDR3 sequences, 45% of them seen only once. The sample taken for sequencing was peripheral blood or thyroid tissue (not recorded which). These receptor sequences come from an adult man with Graves' disease, either hyperthyroidism or ophthalmopathy (not recorded which).

V usage is TRBV5-1 and J usage is TRBJ1-3, with a possible D match to TRBD1 (5 bases). This CDR3 contains 16 residues. The germline V gene has CDR1 SGHRS and CDR2 YFSETQ. V was trimmed by 6 bases and J by 0 bases, leaving 16 bases between them. CDR3 sequence (DNA): TGCGCCAGCACCCCCGGGACTGACTACTCTGGAAACACCATATATTTT. Protein sequence: CASTPGTDYSGNTIYF.

This clonotype has just one count. The V call is TRBV14, the J call TRBJ1-1, with TRBD1 as a possible D gene (5 bases). V shed 1 base and J shed 8 bases, with 11 bases lying between them. Germline values: CDR1 SGHDN, CDR2 FVKESK. CDR3 length equals 13 residues. The CDR3 loop is CASSQGLQGEAFF. CDR3 DNA: TGTGCCAGCAGCCAAGGTCTCCAGGGCGAAGCTTTCTTT.

The genes are TRBV7-3 and TRBJ1-4; D is possibly TRBD1 (5 bases). The CDR3 sequence is 15 residues long. Germline values: CDR1 SGHTA, CDR2 FQGTGA. With 4 bases removed from V and 4 bases from J, the gap between germline ends came to 13 bases. The CDR3 nucleotides read TGTGCCAGCAGCTCGCTAAGGGGCCTTAATGAAAAACTGTTTTTT. It specifies CASSSLRGLNEKLFF.

The sample holds one count of this clonotype. This chain links TRBV10-3 with TRBJ1-1; TRBD1 aligns across 8 bases. This CDR3 has 13 amino acids. V gave up 7 bases and J gave up 5 bases; unmatched junction bases: 6. Per germline, CDR1 ENHRY and CDR2 SYGVKD. Here the CDR3 DNA reads TGTGCCATCACGGGGACAGGTTCGACTGAAGCTTTCTTT. It codes for CAITGTGSTEAFF.

This clonotype was found a few times. The chain links TRBV7-9 to TRBJ2-7, with a tentative D call TRBD1 (6 bases). V lost 3 bases to trimming and J lost 3 bases, with 15 bases between them. The CDR3 is 15 amino acids. Looked up from germline, CDR1 is SEHNR and CDR2 is FQNEAQ (reference sequence). CDR3 nucleotide sequence: TGTGCCAGCAGCTTGGGGGCCGACAGATTCTACGAGCAGTACTTC. Its protein product is CASSLGADRFYEQYF.

The chain couples TRBV14 to TRBJ1-4, with D possibly being TRBD1 (6 bases). Germline V gene data show CDR1 as SGHDN and CDR2 as FVKESK. Trimming took 1 base from V and 6 from J, leaving 9 bases between them. The CDR3 contains 14 residues. The CDR3 sequence: CASSQAQGYEKLFF. The DNA of the CDR3 is TGTGCCAGCAGCCAAGCACAGGGCTATGAAAAACTGTTTTTT.

There are a few counts of this clonotype. The chain couples TRBV3-1 to TRBJ1-2; TRBD1 agrees at 7 bases. Germline V lookup: CDR1 LGHDT, CDR2 YNNKEL (reference sequence). V lost 1 base to trimming and J lost 14 bases; unmatched junction nucleotides: 16. The CDR3 covers 15 residues. This chain's CDR3 is CASSQAQGQAAVRTF. The CDR3, as DNA: TGTGCCAGCAGCCAAGCACAAGGACAGGCCGCAGTGAGGACCTTC.

This clonotype was observed many times. The V call is TRBV29-1, the J call TRBJ1-2; D gene unclear. The CDR3 loop spans 13 amino acids. Trimming took 3 bases from V and 3 from J, leaving 11 bases between them. Germline V CDR1 and CDR2: SQVTM, ANQGSEA. This CDR3 reads CSVDPVEDYGYTF. CDR3 sequence (DNA): TGCAGCGTTGATCCTGTGGAGGACTATGGCTACACCTTC. Based on the CDR3 plus reference TRBV29-1 and TRBJ1-2, the full variable domain is SAVISQKPSRDICQRGTSLTIQCQVDSQVTMMFWYRQQPGQSLTLIATANQGSEATYESGFVIDKFPISRPNLTFSTLTVSNMSPEDSSIYLCSVDPVEDYGYTFGSGTRLTVV.

This clonotype was seen only a few times. The V and J genes are TRBV9 and TRBJ2-7; TRBD2 is a possible D gene (5 bases). The ends were cut back, 4 bases at V and 2 bases at J, with 13 bases in the middle. Germline CDR1 and CDR2: SGDLS and YYNGEE. This CDR3 spans 14 amino acids. CDR3 sequence reads: CASSRLGIPYEQYF. In DNA form, the CDR3 reads TGTGCCAGCAGCCGACTCGGGATTCCCTACGAGCAGTACTTC.

This clonotype has just one count. The chain joins TRBV24-1 to TRBJ1-5, with no clear D. The CDR3 runs to 12 residues. CDR1 is KGHDR, CDR2 SFDVKD, per germline. The V end was cut by 4 bases, the J end by 7 bases, with 7 bases between. The CDR3 spells CATSDTEQPQHF. CDR3 DNA: TGTGCCACCAGTGACACTGAACAGCCCCAGCATTTT.

This clonotype was picked up a small number of times. The chain links TRBV5-4 to TRBJ2-7; 9 nucleotides align to TRBD1. The length of the CDR3 is 15 residues. The germline CDR1 and CDR2 sequences are SGHNT and YYREEE (reference sequence). Unmatched junction bases numbered 8, after V lost 5 bases and J lost 2 bases. In DNA, the CDR3 is TGTGCCAGCAGTCCGGACAGGGGATTAACCTACGAGCAGTACTTC. It codes for CASSPDRGLTYEQYF.

This chain joins TRBV5-1 and TRBJ1-2; D is ambiguous. There are 13 residues in the CDR3. Germline CDR1 and CDR2: SGHRS and YFSETQ. The V end was cut by 1 base, the J end by 3 bases, with 7 bases between. CDR3 amino acids: CASSLKGDYGYTF. The CDR3 bases are TGCGCCAGCAGCTTGAAGGGTGACTATGGCTACACCTTC.

This clonotype was detected ten times or more. The chain couples TRBV7-8 to TRBJ2-5; D not certain. The V end lost 5 bases, the J end lost 5 bases, and 9 bases lay between the germline ends. This CDR3 region has 12 residues. CDR1 is SGHVS and CDR2 is FQNEAQ in the germline V gene. CDR3 nucleotides: TGTGCCAGCAGCCCGGCGAGGGAGACCCAGTACTTC. Translated, it gives CASSPARETQYF.

This clonotype was counted between two and nine times. J is TRBJ1-5 and V is TRBV12-5; a possible D gene is TRBD1 (6 bases). This CDR3 region has 15 residues. Germline CDR1 and CDR2: LGHNT and FRNRAP. Trimming stripped 1 base from V and 3 bases from J, with 10 bases between. DNA for the CDR3: TGTGCTAGTGGTTTGGAAACAGGGATCAATCAGCCCCAGCATTTT. Protein sequence: CASGLETGINQPQHF.